This TCR beta chain comes out of a study of T cell changes during pregnancy in multiple sclerosis (dated 2019 in TCRdb). Study-wide context: Changes in the T cell repertoire over the course of pregnancy were examined in this study in women with multiple sclerosis.

Measured from the cysteine to the phenylalanine, the CDR3 is 14 residues long. Only the CDR3 DNA is retained, 42 bases long and in frame from the first base. CDR1 MNHEY and CDR2 SMNVEV were looked up in the germline V gene (reference sequence). V and J are trimmed by 8 bases and 4 bases, and the gene matches miss 10 bases of the junction. The library was made by the immunoSEQ multiplex PCR assay. Held by TCRdb, this immuneACCESS table contains in-frame sequences only and omits some clones. Under half of the omission traces to an unresolved V gene where checked; the cause of the rest is unknown. The sample table records tens of thousands of clones; around four fifths of these occur just once. 15% to 17% of the sample is taken by the ten largest. For this clone: Its antigen is not yet known. Nothing much larger sits one base from this clone, and base qualities are not available.

The sequences come from CD8+ T cells from peripheral blood mononuclear cells, collected in the first trimester of pregnancy. The clonotype originates from a female donor in good health, enrolled as a control in a pregnancy study. This receptor chain uses TRBV27 and TRBJ2-7; 8 bases in the junction line up with TRBD2. CDR3 loop: CASRSGSGGYEQYF. The DNA sequence is TGTGCCAGCCGGAGCGGGAGCGGAGGGTACGAGCAGTACTTC.